This T cell receptor beta chain was sequenced for a study of cytomegalovirus exposure and HLA in healthy donors. The CDR3 has 15 amino acids. V trimming: 1 base; J trimming: 9 bases; junction bases outside the gene matches: 4. Germline V gene lookup returns CDR1 SGDLS and CDR2 YYNGEE. In this sample, this clone turned up a few times. A multiplex PCR was run with 60 Vbeta primers and 13 Jbeta primers. Assay used: immunoSEQ multiplex PCR; TCRdb lists only in-frame clones, some missing. The data hold about 82,000 clones, with approximately 79% observed a single time. Sequencing used PBMCs. This clonotype originated in a human donor in good health. The chain carries TRBV9 and TRBJ2-1; 13 nucleotides align to TRBD2. CDR3 sequence reads: CASSVTSGGATEQFF. Written as DNA, the CDR3 is TGTGCCAGCAGCGTAACTAGCGGGGGGGCTACTGAGCAGTTCTTC.